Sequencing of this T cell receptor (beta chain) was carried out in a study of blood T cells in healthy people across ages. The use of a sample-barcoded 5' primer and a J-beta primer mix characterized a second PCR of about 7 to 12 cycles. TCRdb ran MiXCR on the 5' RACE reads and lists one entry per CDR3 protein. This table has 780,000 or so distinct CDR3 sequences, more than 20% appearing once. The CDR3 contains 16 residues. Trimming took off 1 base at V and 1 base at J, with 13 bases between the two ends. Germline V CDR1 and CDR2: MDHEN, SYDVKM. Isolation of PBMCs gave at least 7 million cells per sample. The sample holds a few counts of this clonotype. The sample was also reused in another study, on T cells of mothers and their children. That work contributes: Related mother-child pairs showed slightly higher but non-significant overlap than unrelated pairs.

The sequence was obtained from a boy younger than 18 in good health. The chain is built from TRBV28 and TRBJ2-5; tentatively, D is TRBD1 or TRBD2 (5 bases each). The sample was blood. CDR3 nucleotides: TGTGCCAGCAGTTTATTTCTTCAAGGGACCCAAGAGACCCAGTACTTC. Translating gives CASSLFLQGTQETQYF.